This T cell receptor beta chain was retrieved from a study of Ad26.COV2.S vaccination and SARS-CoV-2 variants. Looked up from germline, CDR1 is LNHDA and CDR2 is SQIVND (reference sequence). The CDR3 totals 13 residues. J lost 5 bases, V lost 6 bases, and 5 bases had no gene match. The data were produced by immunoSEQ multiplex PCR, yet TCRdb's version contains in-frame clones alone and is incomplete. The sample comprises fewer than 500,000 clones, approximately 92% of which are singletons, and 12% rests with the top ten. Treatment indicated: 15 to 20 received Ad26.COV2.S at low or high dose, single or two shots; a few received placebo; per-sample allocation not given. The investigators took samples on day 63 after the first vaccine or placebo injection.

The sample here was peripheral blood, taken in a trial of Ad26.COV2.S vaccine versus placebo. The V and J genes are TRBV19 and TRBJ2-7; 9 nucleotides match TRBD1. This clonotype was sampled from a person aged 18-60 years who received the Ad26.COV2.S COVID-19 vaccine or a placebo. This CDR3 is CASSLGTGHEQYF. The CDR3 DNA is TGTGCCAGTAGCTTAGGGACAGGGCACGAGCAGTACTTC.